This TCR beta chain derives from a study of regulatory T cells in long-lasting Graves disease. At the level of the study: Persistent Graves' disease required over 5 years of antithyroid drugs and positive TSH receptor antibodies. Study-level findings and limits: Graves' patients with persistent disease showed TCR diversity lower than patients newly diagnosed.

For TCR beta, libraries came from iRepertoire HTBI primers and Arm-PCR of CDR3 regions. Original handling: The samples yielded approximately 62 TRBV and around 15 TRBJ segments. MiXCR, run by TCRdb on the multiplex PCR reads, gives a single entry per CDR3 protein. These V and J calls rely on TCRdb rather than the paper's analysis. Counted here are about 470,000 distinct CDR3 sequences, 20% to 25% occurring once; the ten biggest clones make up about 6.6%. This clonotype was observed a few times. Its antigen remains unknown. The time point: persistent/refractory GD, antithyroid drugs over 5 years with positive TRAb. The TCR library was prepared using RNA isolated from PBMCs. Patients came through an endocrinology department, and that department was in Xi'an, China. Germline CDR1 and CDR2: LNHDA and SQIVND (reference sequence). CDR3 length equals 18 residues. V shed 4 bases and J shed 3 bases, with 24 bases lying between them.

The specimen was peripheral blood mononuclear cells (PBMCs), collected when the disease was refractory, from a patient treated with antithyroid drugs. The chain combines TRBV19 with TRBJ1-1; no clear D. The TCR sequence derives from a female donor with Graves disease. Here the CDR3 reads CASSKARPPHLWDTEAFF. For the CDR3, the DNA is TGTGCCAGTAGTAAGGCGCGACCTCCACATCTCTGGGACACTGAAGCTTTCTTT.